What follows describes a single TCR beta chain. Its target is unknown. These data originate in a study of long-term antiretroviral therapy in people with HIV. The CDR3 sequence is 15 residues long. With 2 bases removed from V and 3 bases from J, the gap between germline ends came to 13 bases. CDR1 is MNHNY and CDR2 is SVGAGI in the germline V gene (reference sequence). Study-level results: Dominant in the repertoire at all time points were clones expanded before ART. Compared with controls, HIV repertoires showed narrower CDR3 length ranges. Therapy changes, viral resistance and ART adherence were not documented in the available data.

An immunoSEQ assay, version v3.0, was performed at survey level. Sequencing efforts were directed toward about 35,000-50,000 T-cell genomes per sample. This table comes from immunoSEQ multiplex PCR, and its TCRdb copy is limited to in-frame clones, with some not included. The sample lists roughly 28,000 clones, 70% to 90% occurring once. The chain uses TRBV6-6 and TRBJ1-2; unclear D gene. The sequence derives from a woman aged 18-29 years with HIV. The sample here was unsorted PBMCs, taken 0.5 years after starting antiretroviral therapy. The CDR3 DNA is TGTGCCAGCAGTTACGGCGGGCCGCACGACTATGGCTACACCTTC. This sequence encodes CASSYGGPHDYGYTF.